This T cell receptor (beta chain) was profiled in a study of cytomegalovirus exposure and HLA in healthy donors. CDR1 MNHNS and CDR2 SASEGT come from the germline V gene. Germline trimming cut 3 bases from V and 4 bases from J; bases unmatched to any gene: 8. The CDR3 length is 15 residues. PCR was performed using 60 Vbeta and 13 Jbeta primers. TCRdb keeps only in-frame clones here, not all; method: immunoSEQ multiplex PCR. The sample table sets out 30,000 to 40,000 clones. The sequencing sample was made of PBMCs. The V call is TRBV6-1, the J call TRBJ1-2, with 7 bases that match TRBD1. The sequence was collected from a human donor in good health. The CDR3: CASSDPGDSTYGYTF. In DNA form, the CDR3 reads TGTGCCAGCAGTGACCCAGGGGACAGTACCTATGGCTACACCTTC.